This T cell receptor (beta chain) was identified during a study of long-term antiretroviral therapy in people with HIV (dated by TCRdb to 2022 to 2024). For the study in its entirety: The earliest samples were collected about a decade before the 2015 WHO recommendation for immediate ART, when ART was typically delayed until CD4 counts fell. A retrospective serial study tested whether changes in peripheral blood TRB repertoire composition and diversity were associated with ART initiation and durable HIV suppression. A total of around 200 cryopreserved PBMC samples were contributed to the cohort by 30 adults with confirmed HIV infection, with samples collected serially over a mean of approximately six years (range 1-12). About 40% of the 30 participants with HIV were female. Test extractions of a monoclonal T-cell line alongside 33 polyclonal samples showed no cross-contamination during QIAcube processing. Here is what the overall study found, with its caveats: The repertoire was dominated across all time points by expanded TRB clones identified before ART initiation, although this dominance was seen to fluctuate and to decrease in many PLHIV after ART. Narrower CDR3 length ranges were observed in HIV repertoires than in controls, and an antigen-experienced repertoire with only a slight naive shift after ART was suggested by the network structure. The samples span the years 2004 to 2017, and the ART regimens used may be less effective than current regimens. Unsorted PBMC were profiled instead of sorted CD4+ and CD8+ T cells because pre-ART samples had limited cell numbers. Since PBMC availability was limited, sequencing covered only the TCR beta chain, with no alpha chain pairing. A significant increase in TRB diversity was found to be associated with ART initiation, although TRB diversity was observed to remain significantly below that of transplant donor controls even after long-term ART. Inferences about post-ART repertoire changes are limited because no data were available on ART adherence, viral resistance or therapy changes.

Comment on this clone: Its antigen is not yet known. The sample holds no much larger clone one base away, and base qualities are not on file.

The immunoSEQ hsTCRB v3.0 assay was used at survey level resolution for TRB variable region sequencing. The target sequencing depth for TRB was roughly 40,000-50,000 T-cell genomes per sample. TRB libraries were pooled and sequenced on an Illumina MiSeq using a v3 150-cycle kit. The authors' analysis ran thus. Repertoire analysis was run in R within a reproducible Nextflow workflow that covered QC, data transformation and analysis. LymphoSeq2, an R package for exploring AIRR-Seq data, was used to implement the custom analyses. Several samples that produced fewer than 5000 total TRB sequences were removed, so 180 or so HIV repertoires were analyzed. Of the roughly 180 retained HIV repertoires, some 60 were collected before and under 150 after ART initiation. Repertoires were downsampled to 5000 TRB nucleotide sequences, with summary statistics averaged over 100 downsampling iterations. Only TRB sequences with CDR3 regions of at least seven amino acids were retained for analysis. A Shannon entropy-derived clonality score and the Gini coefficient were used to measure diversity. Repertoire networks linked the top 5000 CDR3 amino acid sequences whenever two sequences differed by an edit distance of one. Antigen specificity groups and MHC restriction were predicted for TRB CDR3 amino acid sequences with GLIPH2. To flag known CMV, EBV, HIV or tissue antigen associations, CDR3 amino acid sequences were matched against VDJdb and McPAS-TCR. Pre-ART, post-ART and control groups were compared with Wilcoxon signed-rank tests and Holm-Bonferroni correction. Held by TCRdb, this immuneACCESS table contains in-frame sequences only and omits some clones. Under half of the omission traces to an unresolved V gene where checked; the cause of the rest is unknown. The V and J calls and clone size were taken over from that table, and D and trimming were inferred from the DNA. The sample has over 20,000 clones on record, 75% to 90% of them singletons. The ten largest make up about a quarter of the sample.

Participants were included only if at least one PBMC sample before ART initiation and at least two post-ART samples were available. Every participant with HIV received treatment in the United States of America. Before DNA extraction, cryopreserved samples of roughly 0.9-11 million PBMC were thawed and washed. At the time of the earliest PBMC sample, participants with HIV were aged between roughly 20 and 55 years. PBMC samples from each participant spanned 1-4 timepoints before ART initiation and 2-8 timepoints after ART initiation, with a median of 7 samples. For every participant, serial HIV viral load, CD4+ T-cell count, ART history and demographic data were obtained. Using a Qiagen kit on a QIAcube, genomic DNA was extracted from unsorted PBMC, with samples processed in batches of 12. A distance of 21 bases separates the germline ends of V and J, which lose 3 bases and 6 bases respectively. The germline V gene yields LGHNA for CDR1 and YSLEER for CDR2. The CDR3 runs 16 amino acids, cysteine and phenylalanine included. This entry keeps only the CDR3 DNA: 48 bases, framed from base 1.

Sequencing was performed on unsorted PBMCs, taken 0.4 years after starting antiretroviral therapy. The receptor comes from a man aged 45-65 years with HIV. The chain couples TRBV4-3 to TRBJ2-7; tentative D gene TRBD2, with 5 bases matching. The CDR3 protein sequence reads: CASSHALESVAGEQYF. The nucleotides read TGCGCCAGCAGCCATGCTCTGGAGTCGGTGGCGGGCGAGCAGTACTTC.